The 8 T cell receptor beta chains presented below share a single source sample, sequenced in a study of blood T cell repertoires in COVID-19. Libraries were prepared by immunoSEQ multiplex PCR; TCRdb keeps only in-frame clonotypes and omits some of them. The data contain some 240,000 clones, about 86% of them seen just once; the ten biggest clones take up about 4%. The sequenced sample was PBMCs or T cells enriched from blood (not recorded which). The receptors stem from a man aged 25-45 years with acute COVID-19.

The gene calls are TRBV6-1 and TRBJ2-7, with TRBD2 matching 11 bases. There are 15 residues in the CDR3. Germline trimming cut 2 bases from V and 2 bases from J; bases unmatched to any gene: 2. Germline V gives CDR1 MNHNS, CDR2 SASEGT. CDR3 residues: CASSERLAGPYEQYV. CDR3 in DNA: TGTGCCAGCAGTGAACGACTAGCGGGGCCCTACGAGCAGTACGTC.

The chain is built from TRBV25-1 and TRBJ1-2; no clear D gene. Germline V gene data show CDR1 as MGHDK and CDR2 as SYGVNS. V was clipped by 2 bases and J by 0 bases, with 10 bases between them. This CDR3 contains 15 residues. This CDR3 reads CASSEPSQTNYGYTF. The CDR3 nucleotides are TGTGCCAGCAGTGAACCGTCTCAGACTAACTATGGCTACACCTTC.

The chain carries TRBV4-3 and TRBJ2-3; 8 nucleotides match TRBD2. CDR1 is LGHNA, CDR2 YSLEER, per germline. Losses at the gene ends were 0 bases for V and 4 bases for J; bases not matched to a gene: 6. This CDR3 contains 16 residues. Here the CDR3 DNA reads TGCGCCAGCAGCCAAGAGCTCGGGAGGGGTTCAGATACGCAGTATTTT. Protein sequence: CASSQELGRGSDTQYF.

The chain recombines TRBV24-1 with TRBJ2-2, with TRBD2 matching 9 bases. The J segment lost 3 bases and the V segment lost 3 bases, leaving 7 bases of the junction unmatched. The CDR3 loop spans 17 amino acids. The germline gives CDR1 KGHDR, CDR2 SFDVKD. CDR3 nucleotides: TGTGCCACCAGTGATCCTCTAGCGGGACCCGACACCGGGGAGCTGTTTTTT. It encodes CATSDPLAGPDTGELFF.

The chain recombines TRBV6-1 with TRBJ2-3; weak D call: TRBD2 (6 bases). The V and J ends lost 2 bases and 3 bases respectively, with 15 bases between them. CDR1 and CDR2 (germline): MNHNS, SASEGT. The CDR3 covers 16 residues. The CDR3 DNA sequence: TGTGCCAGCAGTGAATCTTCGGGGGATGGTACAGATACGCAGTATTTT. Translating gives CASSESSGDGTDTQYF.

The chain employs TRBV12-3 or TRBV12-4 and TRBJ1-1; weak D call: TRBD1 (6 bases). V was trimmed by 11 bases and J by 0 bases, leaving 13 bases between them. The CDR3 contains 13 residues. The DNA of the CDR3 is TGTGCCGGCTCTCAGGGGTTGAACACTGAAGCTTTCTTT. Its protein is CAGSQGLNTEAFF.

CDR3 sequence (DNA): TGTGCCAGCAGCTTCCCGGGACAGGGGCCACCCTACGAGCAGTACGTC. Its translation is CASSFPGQGPPYEQYV. This chain links TRBV5-6 with TRBJ2-7, with 10 nucleotides matching TRBD1. CDR1 and CDR2 from the germline V gene are SGHDT and YYEEEE. CDR3 length equals 16 residues. Trimming took 2 bases from V and 2 from J; bases not matched to a gene: 7.

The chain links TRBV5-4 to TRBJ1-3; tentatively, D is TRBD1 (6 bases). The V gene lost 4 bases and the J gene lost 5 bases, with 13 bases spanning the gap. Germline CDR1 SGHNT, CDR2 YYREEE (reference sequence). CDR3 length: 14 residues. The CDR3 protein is CASSPAGVRNTIYF. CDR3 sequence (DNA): TGTGCCAGCAGCCCAGCAGGGGTGAGAAACACCATATATTTT.